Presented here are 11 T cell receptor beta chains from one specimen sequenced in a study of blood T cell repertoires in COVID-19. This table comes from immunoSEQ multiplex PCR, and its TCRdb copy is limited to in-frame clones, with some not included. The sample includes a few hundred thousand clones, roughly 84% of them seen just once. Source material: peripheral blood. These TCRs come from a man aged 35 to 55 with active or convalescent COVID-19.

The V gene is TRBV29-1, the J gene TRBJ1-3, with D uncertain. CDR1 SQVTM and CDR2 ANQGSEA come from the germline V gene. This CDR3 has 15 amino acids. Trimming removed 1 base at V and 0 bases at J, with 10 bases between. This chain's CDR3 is CSVEARYPSGNTIYF. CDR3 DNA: TGCAGCGTTGAAGCTAGATACCCCTCTGGAAACACCATATATTTT.

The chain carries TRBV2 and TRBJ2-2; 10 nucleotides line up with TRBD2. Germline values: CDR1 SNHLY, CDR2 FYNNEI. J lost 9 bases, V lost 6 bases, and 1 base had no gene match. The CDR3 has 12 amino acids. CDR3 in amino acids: CASRGLAWELFF. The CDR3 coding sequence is TGTGCCAGCAGGGGACTAGCGTGGGAGCTGTTTTTT. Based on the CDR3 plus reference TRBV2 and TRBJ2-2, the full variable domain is EPEVTQTPSHQVTQMGQEVILRCVPISNHLYFYWYRQILGQKVEFLVSFYNNEISEKSEIFDDQFSVERPDGSNFTLKIRSTKLEDSAMYFCASRGLAWELFFGEGSRLTVL.

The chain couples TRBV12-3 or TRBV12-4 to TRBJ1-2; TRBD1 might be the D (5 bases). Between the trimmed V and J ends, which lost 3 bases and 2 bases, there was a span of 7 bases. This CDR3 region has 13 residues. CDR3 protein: CASSFDRNYGYTF. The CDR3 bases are TGTGCCAGCAGTTTTGACAGAAACTATGGCTACACCTTC.

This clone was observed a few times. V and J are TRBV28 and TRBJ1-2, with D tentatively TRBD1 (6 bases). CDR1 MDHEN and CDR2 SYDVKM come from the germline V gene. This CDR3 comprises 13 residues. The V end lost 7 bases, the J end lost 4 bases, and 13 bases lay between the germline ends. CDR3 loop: CASTRQASYGYTF. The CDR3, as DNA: TGTGCCAGCACAAGACAGGCGAGCTATGGCTACACCTTC.

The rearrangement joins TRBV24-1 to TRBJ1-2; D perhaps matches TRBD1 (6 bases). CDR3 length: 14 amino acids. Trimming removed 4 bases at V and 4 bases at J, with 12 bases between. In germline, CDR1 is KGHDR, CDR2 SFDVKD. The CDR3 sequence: CATSDRTEVYGYTF. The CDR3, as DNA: TGTGCCACCAGTGACCGGACAGAGGTCTATGGCTACACCTTC.

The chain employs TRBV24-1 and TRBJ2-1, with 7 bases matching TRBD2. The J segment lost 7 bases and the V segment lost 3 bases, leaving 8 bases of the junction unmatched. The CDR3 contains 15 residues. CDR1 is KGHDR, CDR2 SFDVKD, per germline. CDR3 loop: CATSDPGLVGNEQFF. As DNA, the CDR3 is TGTGCCACCAGTGATCCTGGACTAGTGGGGAATGAGCAGTTCTTC.

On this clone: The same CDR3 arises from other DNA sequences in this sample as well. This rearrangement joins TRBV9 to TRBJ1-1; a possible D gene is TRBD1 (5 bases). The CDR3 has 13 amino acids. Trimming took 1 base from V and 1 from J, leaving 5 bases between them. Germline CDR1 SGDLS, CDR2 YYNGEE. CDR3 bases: TGTGCCAGCAGCGTACAGGGGAACACTGAAGCTTTCTTT. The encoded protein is CASSVQGNTEAFF.

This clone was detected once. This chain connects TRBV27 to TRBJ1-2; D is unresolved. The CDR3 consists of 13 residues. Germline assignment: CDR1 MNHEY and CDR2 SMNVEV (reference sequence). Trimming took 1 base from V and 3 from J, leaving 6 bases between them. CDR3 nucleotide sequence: TGTGCCAGCAGTTTATATCCGGACTATGGCTACACCTTC. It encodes CASSLYPDYGYTF.

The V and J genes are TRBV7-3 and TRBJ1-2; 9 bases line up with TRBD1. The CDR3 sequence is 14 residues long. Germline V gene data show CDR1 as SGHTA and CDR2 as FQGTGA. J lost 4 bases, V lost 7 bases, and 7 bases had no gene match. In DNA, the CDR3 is TGTGCCAGCAACCGGGACAGGGTGTCCTATGGCTACACCTTC. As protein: CASNRDRVSYGYTF. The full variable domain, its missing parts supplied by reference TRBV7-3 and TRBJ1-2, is GAGVSQTPSNKVTEKGKYVELRCDPISGHTALYWYRQSLGQGPEFLIYFQGTGAADDSGLPNDRFFAVRPEGSVSTLKIQRTERGDSAVYLCASNRDRVSYGYTFGSGTRLTVV.

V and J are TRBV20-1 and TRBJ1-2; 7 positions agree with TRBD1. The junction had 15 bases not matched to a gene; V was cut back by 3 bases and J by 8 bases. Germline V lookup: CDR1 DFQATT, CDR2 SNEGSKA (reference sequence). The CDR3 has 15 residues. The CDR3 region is CSASPPGQTFWGYTF. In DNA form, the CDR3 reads TGCAGTGCTAGTCCCCCGGGACAGACCTTCTGGGGCTACACCTTC.

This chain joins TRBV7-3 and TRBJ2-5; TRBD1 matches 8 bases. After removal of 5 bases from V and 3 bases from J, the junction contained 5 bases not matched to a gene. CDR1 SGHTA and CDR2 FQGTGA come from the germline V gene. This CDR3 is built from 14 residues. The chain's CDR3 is CASSVNRGKETQYF. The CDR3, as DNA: TGTGCCAGCAGCGTTAACAGGGGGAAAGAGACCCAGTACTTC.